The rows below give T cell receptor beta chains drawn from one sample of a study of T cell clones after liver transplantation. Sequenced by immunoSEQ multiplex PCR; TCRdb stores in-frame clones only, minus some. The sample records tens of thousands of clones, over 55% being singletons. The sequenced sample was CD4+ T cells from blood, obtained before liver transplant. The receptors here all came from a human donor who received a liver transplant. The CDR3 runs from the conserved cysteine through the conserved F or W. Fields, in order: CDR3 protein, CDR3 DNA, D gene, clone size, J gene, V gene. A D gene is named only where the DNA matches it firmly. Only part of the rows carry a size: once, few, many, or a class if the clone is expanded.

CDR3aa: CASSENRLWAQYF
CDR3nt: TGTGCCAGCAGTGAAAACAGGTTATGGGCCCAGTACTTC
d_gene: .
abundance: .
j_gene: TRBJ2-5
v_gene: TRBV6-1

CDR3aa: CASSWGQGGSGNTIYF
CDR3nt: TGTGCCAGCAGCTGGGGACAGGGGGGCTCTGGAAACACCATATATTTT
d_gene: TRBD1
abundance: .
j_gene: TRBJ1-3
v_gene: TRBV11-2

CDR3aa: CASNPTTGSSGNTIYF
CDR3nt: TGTGCCAGCAACCCTACGACGGGAAGCTCTGGAAACACCATATATTTT
d_gene: .
abundance: few
j_gene: TRBJ1-3
v_gene: TRBV5-5

CDR3aa: CAWRPRTGIRNYGYTF
CDR3nt: TGTGCCTGGAGACCCAGGACAGGGATCCGAAACTATGGCTACACCTTC
d_gene: TRBD1
abundance: .
j_gene: TRBJ1-2
v_gene: TRBV30

CDR3aa: CASSLTGIGTEAFF
CDR3nt: TGTGCCAGTAGTCTCACAGGGATAGGCACTGAAGCTTTCTTT
d_gene: .
abundance: .
j_gene: TRBJ1-1
v_gene: TRBV19

CDR3aa: CASIGSEQFF
CDR3nt: TGTGCCAGCATCGGGAGTGAGCAGTTCTTC
d_gene: .
abundance: .
j_gene: TRBJ2-1
v_gene: TRBV2

CDR3aa: CASRPTGGSITGELFF
CDR3nt: TGTGCCAGCAGACCTACAGGGGGCTCTATCACCGGGGAGCTGTTTTTT
d_gene: TRBD1
abundance: .
j_gene: TRBJ2-2
v_gene: TRBV2

CDR3aa: CASSRDRGQTQYF
CDR3nt: TGTGCCAGCAGCCGGGACAGGGGGCAGACCCAGTACTTC
d_gene: TRBD1
abundance: .
j_gene: TRBJ2-5
v_gene: TRBV11-2

CDR3aa: CASSYSGRGSSYEQYF
CDR3nt: TGTGCCAGCAGTTACTCCGGCAGGGGAAGCTCCTACGAGCAGTACTTC
d_gene: .
abundance: .
j_gene: TRBJ2-7
v_gene: TRBV6-5

CDR3aa: CASIDSTEAFF
CDR3nt: TGTGCCAGTATAGACAGCACTGAAGCTTTCTTT
d_gene: .
abundance: .
j_gene: TRBJ1-1
v_gene: TRBV28

CDR3aa: CASEGQGNYGYTF
CDR3nt: TGTGCCAGCGAAGGACAGGGCAACTATGGCTACACCTTC
d_gene: TRBD1
abundance: .
j_gene: TRBJ1-2
v_gene: TRBV18

CDR3aa: CASSLSNQPQHF
CDR3nt: TGTGCCAGCAGTTTATCCAATCAGCCCCAGCATTTT
d_gene: .
abundance: .
j_gene: TRBJ1-5
v_gene: TRBV6-1

CDR3aa: CASSRGQGPYEQYF
CDR3nt: TGTGCCAGCAGCCGCGGACAGGGACCCTACGAGCAGTACTTC
d_gene: TRBD1
abundance: .
j_gene: TRBJ2-7
v_gene: TRBV7-8

CDR3aa: CASSWGRGFMANEKLFF
CDR3nt: TGTGCCAGCAGTTGGGGTAGGGGGTTCATGGCTAATGAAAAACTGTTTTTT
d_gene: .
abundance: .
j_gene: TRBJ1-4
v_gene: TRBV28

CDR3aa: CASRKHSGGAGTGELFF
CDR3nt: TGTGCCAGTAGAAAGCACAGCGGGGGGGCCGGCACCGGGGAGCTGTTTTTT
d_gene: TRBD2
abundance: .
j_gene: TRBJ2-2
v_gene: TRBV19